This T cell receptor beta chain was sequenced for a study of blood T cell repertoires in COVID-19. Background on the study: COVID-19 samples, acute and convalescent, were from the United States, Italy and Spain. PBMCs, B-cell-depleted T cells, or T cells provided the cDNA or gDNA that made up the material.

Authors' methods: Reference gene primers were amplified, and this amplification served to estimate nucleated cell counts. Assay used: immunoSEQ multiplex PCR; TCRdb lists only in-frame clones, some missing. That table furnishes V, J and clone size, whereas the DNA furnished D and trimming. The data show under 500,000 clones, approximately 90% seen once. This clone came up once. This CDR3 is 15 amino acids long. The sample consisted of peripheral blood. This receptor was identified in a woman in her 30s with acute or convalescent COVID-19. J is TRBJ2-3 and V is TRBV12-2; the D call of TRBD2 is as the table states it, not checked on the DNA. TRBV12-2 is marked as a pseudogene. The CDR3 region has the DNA TGTGCAAGTCGCGATATAGGACTGCCCCCAGATACGCAGTATTTT. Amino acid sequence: CASRDIGLPPDTQYF.